The clone carrying this TCR beta chain has a single count. These data originate in a study of blood T cell repertoires in COVID-19. Study in general: COVID-19 samples collected from the United States, Italy and Spain covered acute and convalescent phases. The analysed material was cDNA or gDNA that came from T cells, B-cell-depleted T cells, or PBMCs.

Per the original data handling: Reference gene primer amplification gave estimated nucleated cell counts. Assay used: immunoSEQ multiplex PCR; TCRdb lists only in-frame clones, some missing. That table is the source of V, J and clone size, and D and trimming were worked out from the DNA. Of some 100,000 clones listed, approximately 81% are singletons. The CDR3 covers 17 residues. The V gene end was trimmed by 0 bases and the J gene end by 10 bases; junction bases not matched to a gene: 11. Germline CDR1 and CDR2: MNHEY and SVGEGT. This sequence was found in a woman in her seventies with active or convalescent COVID-19. The chain is built from TRBV6-2 or TRBV6-3 and TRBJ2-1; 11 positions agree with TRBD2. Sequences were obtained from peripheral blood. The CDR3 protein is CASSYSSVAGGFWEQFF. The CDR3 nucleotides read TGTGCCAGCAGTTACTCGTCCGTAGCGGGAGGGTTTTGGGAGCAGTTCTTC.